Shown below are 21 T cell receptor beta chains from a single sample sequenced in a study of cytomegalovirus exposure and HLA in healthy donors. With 60 Vbeta and 13 Jbeta primers, the PCR was carried out. Using immunoSEQ multiplex PCR, the repertoire was profiled, and TCRdb retains in-frame clones only, with some absent. In the table there are about 150,000 clones, 70% to 90% of which are singletons. Sample: PBMCs. All receptors derive from a man younger than 40 in good health and CMV-seropositive.

The chain employs TRBV30 and TRBJ2-5; D is unclear. CDR1 GTSNPN and CDR2 SVGIG come from the germline V gene (reference sequence). Trimming removed 1 base at V and 11 bases at J, with 14 bases between. The CDR3 consists of 12 residues. CDR3: CAWSGRSHAQYF. The CDR3 DNA follows: TGTGCCTGGAGTGGCAGGTCCCATGCGCAGTACTTC.

V and J are TRBV28 and TRBJ2-7; D perhaps matches TRBD1 (5 bases). Germline V CDR1 and CDR2: MDHEN, SYDVKM. V lost 6 bases and J 2 bases, leaving 14 bases between the germline ends. The CDR3 is 14 residues long. CDR3 residues: CASRPGALPYEQYF. In DNA form, the CDR3 reads TGTGCCAGCAGGCCTGGGGCTCTGCCCTACGAGCAGTACTTC. The entire variable domain, with the rest obtained from reference TRBV28 and TRBJ2-7, is as follows: DVKVTQSSRYLVKRTGEKVFLECVQDMDHENMFWYRQDPGLGLRLIYFSYDVKMKEKGDIPEGYSVSREKKERFSLILESASTNQTSMYLCASRPGALPYEQYFGPGTRLTVT.

The chain couples TRBV19 to TRBJ1-2, with a tentative D call TRBD1 (5 bases). Germline CDR1 is LNHDA and CDR2 is SQIVND (reference sequence). The CDR3 has 14 amino acids. V lost 10 bases and J lost 1, with 16 bases in between. The DNA of the CDR3 is TGTGCCATAAAAGGGGAGGGAGTTAACTATGGCTACACCTTC. Translating it yields CAIKGEGVNYGYTF.

This chain uses TRBV2 with TRBJ1-1, with D possibly TRBD1 on 5 matching bases. This CDR3 comprises 13 residues. The V gene lost 9 bases and the J gene lost 7 bases, with 18 bases spanning the gap. Germline CDR1 and CDR2: SNHLY and FYNNEI. CDR3 region: CASTRVSTGEAFF. The CDR3 DNA follows: TGTGCCAGTACCAGGGTATCAACTGGTGAAGCTTTCTTT.

The chain is built from TRBV11-3 and TRBJ2-1, with 13 positions matching TRBD2. CDR1 is SGHNT and CDR2 is YENEEA in the germline V gene. This CDR3 has 16 amino acids. Trimming cost V 5 bases and J 7 bases; bases outside gene matches: 8. In DNA form, the CDR3 reads TGTGCCAGCAGCCCCCGGTCGACTAGCGGGAGGAATGAGCAGTTCTTC. Protein product: CASSPRSTSGRNEQFF.

The chain carries TRBV7-9 and TRBJ2-1; 9 nucleotides align to TRBD2. J was trimmed by 1 base and V by 7 bases; bases with no gene match: 8. The CDR3 consists of 16 residues. Germline V gene lookup returns CDR1 SEHNR and CDR2 FQNEAQ (reference sequence). The CDR3 here is CASTGRREGSYNEQFF. CDR3 nucleotides: TGTGCCAGCACCGGTAGGCGGGAGGGATCCTACAATGAGCAGTTCTTC.

The CDR3 spells CAISDNLGLAHSYEQYF. As DNA, the CDR3 is TGTGCCATCAGTGATAATTTAGGACTAGCTCACTCCTACGAGCAGTACTTC. This sequence joins TRBV10-3 and TRBJ2-7; TRBD2 agrees at 8 bases. Looked up from germline, CDR1 is ENHRY and CDR2 is SYGVKD. Germline trimming cut 3 bases from V and 0 bases from J; bases unmatched to any gene: 10. The CDR3 is made up of 17 amino acids.

This clone came up a few times. V and J are TRBV11-3 and TRBJ2-5; 7 bases line up with TRBD1. The V and J ends lost 5 bases and 1 base, in that order; junction bases with no gene match: 7. Germline CDR1 and CDR2: SGHNT and YENEEA. The CDR3 contains 15 residues. CDR3 DNA sequence: TGTGCCAGCAGCCATACGACAGGGCCCCAAGAGACCCAGTACTTC. It codes for CASSHTTGPQETQYF.

The V and J genes are TRBV13 and TRBJ2-2, with D tentatively TRBD2 (5 bases). Trimming removed 3 bases from V and 4 bases from J, with 15 bases in between. This CDR3 contains 16 residues. Germline V gene sequence: CDR1 PRHDT, CDR2 FYEKMQ (reference sequence). This CDR3 reads CASSFGSASGTGELFF. CDR3 coding DNA: TGTGCCAGCAGCTTTGGGAGCGCCTCTGGCACCGGGGAGCTGTTTTTT.

The chain links TRBV6-4 to TRBJ2-1, with 8 nucleotides matching TRBD2. Germline CDR1 is MRHNA and CDR2 is SNTAGT. The CDR3 contains 16 residues. The ends lost 0 bases at V and 3 bases at J; junction bases unmatched: 4. CDR3 residues: CASSDSAGVSYNEQFF. CDR3 in DNA: TGTGCCAGCAGTGACTCAGCGGGAGTAAGCTACAATGAGCAGTTCTTC.

V is TRBV5-1 and J is TRBJ1-3; D not resolved. The CDR3 consists of 15 residues. Deletions cut 0 bases from V and 0 bases from J, with 7 bases between. Looked up from germline, CDR1 is SGHRS and CDR2 is YFSETQ. The CDR3 DNA follows: TGCGCCAGCAGCTTGGGTGGCCTCTCTGGAAACACCATATATTTT. It is translated as CASSLGGLSGNTIYF.

The V call is TRBV13, the J call TRBJ1-3; D uncertain. Germline assignment: CDR1 PRHDT and CDR2 FYEKMQ (reference sequence). The CDR3 runs to 17 residues. V lost 5 bases and J lost 4, with 21 bases in between. The CDR3 coding sequence is TGTGCCAGCAGCAATCACCTCAGAGGTGATGAAGGAAACACCATATATTTT. Its protein is CASSNHLRGDEGNTIYF.

The chain is built from TRBV9 and TRBJ2-1; D remains ambiguous. The germline gives CDR1 SGDLS, CDR2 YYNGEE. Trimming removed 0 bases at V and 3 bases at J, with 13 bases between. The CDR3 has 16 residues. CDR3 nucleotides: TGTGCCAGCAGCGTAGGGCAGGAAAGTCACTACAATGAGCAGTTCTTC. Its protein product is CASSVGQESHYNEQFF. Filled out from reference TRBV9 and TRBJ2-1, the complete variable domain reads DSGVTQTPKHLITATGQRVTLRCSPRSGDLSVYWYQQSLDQGLQFLIQYYNGEERAKGNILERFSAQQFPDLHSELNLSSLELGDSALYFCASSVGQESHYNEQFFGPGTRLTVL.

This chain uses TRBV6-5 with TRBJ1-1; a weak D match, TRBD1 (5 bases). The germline V gene encodes CDR1 MNHEY and CDR2 SVGAGI. V lost 8 bases to trimming and J lost 0 bases, with 13 bases between them. The CDR3 consists of 14 residues. CDR3 residues: CASQTTGVNTEAFF. CDR3 nucleotide sequence: TGTGCCAGCCAGACCACGGGGGTGAACACTGAAGCTTTCTTT.

The chain combines TRBV2 with TRBJ1-6, with D tentatively TRBD1 (5 bases). The germline gives CDR1 SNHLY, CDR2 FYNNEI. The CDR3 sequence is 16 residues long. The germline V and J ends were trimmed by 6 bases and 8 bases, with 20 bases remaining between them. For the CDR3, the DNA is TGTGCCAGCAGGGGGGGTTCGCTGGCCGACTATTCACCCCTCCACTTT. Its translation is CASRGGSLADYSPLHF.

V is TRBV7-6 and J is TRBJ2-3, with a tentative D call TRBD2 (5 bases). The CDR3 sequence is 13 residues long. Germline V gene data show CDR1 as SGHVS and CDR2 as FNYEAQ. Between the trimmed V and J ends, which lost 5 bases and 5 bases, there was a span of 11 bases. CDR3 bases: TGTGCCAGCAGCGCCCAAGAGGGAGATACGCAGTATTTT. Its protein is CASSAQEGDTQYF.

J is TRBJ2-3 and V is TRBV19; 11 bases align to TRBD2. Germline assignment: CDR1 LNHDA and CDR2 SQIVND (reference sequence). There are 15 residues in the CDR3. Germline trimming cut 5 bases from V and 3 bases from J; bases unmatched to any gene: 4. The CDR3 reads CASSVLAGGTDTQYF. DNA of the CDR3: TGTGCCAGTAGTGTCTTAGCGGGAGGGACAGATACGCAGTATTTT.

CDR3 residues: CASSLARTSGSETQYF. The CDR3 DNA reads as TGTGCCAGCAGCTTAGCGAGGACTAGCGGGAGCGAGACCCAGTACTTC. V gene TRBV7-2 combines with J gene TRBJ2-5, with 13 bases aligning to TRBD2. CDR3 length: 16 amino acids. J gave up 5 bases and V 0 bases, and 3 bases lay outside the gene matches. Germline V CDR1 and CDR2: SGHTA, FQGNSA.

The J gene is TRBJ1-2, the V gene TRBV6-1, with TRBD1 identical over 9 bases. The CDR3 is 14 amino acids. The germline V gene has CDR1 MNHNS and CDR2 SASEGT. J lost 4 bases, V lost 4 bases, and 4 bases had no gene match. CDR3: CASSVGTGSYGYTF. CDR3 nucleotide sequence: TGTGCCAGCAGTGTTGGGACAGGGAGCTATGGCTACACCTTC.

In this sample, this clone turned up once. V gene TRBV6-5 combines with J gene TRBJ2-2; D remains unclear. CDR3 length: 15 amino acids. Trimming took 6 bases from V and 5 from J, leaving 16 bases between them. CDR1 MNHEY and CDR2 SVGAGI come from the germline V gene. CDR3 amino acids: CASRPQPVVTGELFF. As DNA, the CDR3 is TGTGCCAGCAGACCCCAACCGGTCGTTACCGGGGAGCTGTTTTTT.

The chain uses TRBV27 and TRBJ2-1, with 9 nucleotides matching TRBD2. Trimming cost V 10 bases and J 2 bases; bases outside gene matches: 3. This CDR3 comprises 13 residues. Germline V gives CDR1 MNHEY, CDR2 SMNVEV (reference sequence). This chain's CDR3 is CATSGRTYNEQFF. The CDR3 nucleotides are TGTGCCACCAGCGGGAGGACCTACAATGAGCAGTTCTTC.